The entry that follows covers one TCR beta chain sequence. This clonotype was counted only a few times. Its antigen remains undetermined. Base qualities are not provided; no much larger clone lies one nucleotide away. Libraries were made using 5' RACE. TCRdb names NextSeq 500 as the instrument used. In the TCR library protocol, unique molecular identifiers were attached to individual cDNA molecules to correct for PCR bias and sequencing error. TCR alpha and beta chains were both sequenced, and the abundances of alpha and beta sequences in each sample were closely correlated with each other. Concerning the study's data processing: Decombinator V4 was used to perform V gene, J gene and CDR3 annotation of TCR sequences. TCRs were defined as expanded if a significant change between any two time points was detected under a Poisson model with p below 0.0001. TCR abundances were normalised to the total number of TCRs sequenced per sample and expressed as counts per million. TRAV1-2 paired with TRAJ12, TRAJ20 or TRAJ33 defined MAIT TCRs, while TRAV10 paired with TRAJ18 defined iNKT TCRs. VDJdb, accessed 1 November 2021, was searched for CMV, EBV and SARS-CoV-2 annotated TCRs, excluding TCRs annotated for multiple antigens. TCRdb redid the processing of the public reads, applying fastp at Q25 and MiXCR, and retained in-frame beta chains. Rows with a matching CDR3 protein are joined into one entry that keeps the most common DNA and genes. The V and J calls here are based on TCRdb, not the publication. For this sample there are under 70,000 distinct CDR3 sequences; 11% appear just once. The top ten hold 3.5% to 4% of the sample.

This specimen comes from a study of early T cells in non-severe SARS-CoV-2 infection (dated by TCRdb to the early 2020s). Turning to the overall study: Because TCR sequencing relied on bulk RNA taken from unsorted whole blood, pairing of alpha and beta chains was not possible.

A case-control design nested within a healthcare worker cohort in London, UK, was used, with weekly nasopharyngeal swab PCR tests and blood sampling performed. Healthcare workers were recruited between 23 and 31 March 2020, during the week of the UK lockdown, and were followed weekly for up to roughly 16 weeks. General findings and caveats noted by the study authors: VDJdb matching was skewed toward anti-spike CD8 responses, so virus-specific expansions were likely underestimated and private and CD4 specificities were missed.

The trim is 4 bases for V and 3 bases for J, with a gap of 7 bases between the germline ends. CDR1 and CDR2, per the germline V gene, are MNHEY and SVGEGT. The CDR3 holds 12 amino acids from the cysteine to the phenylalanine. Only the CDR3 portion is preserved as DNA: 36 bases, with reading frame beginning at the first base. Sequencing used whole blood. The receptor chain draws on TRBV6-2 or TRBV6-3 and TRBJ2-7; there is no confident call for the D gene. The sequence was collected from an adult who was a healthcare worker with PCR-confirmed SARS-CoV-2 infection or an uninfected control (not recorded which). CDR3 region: CASSSVFYEQYF. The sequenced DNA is TGTGCCAGCAGTTCTGTCTTCTACGAGCAGTACTTC.